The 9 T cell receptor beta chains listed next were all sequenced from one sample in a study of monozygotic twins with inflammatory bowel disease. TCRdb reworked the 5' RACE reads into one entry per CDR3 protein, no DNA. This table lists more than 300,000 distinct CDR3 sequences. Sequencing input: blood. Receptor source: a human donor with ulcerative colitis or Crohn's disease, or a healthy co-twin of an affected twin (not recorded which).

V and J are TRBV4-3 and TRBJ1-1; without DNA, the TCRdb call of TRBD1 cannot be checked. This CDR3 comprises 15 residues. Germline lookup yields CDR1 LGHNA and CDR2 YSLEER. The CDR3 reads CASSLGQGRNTEAFF.

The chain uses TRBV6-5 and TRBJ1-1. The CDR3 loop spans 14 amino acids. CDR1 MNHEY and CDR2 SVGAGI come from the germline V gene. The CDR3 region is CASSNRKKGTEAFF.

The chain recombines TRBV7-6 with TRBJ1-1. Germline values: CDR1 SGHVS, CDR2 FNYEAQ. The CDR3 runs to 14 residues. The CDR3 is CASRAGGNADEAFF.

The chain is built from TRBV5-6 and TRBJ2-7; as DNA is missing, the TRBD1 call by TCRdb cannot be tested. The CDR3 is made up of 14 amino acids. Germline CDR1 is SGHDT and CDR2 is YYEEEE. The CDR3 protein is CASNKPGQAFEQYF.

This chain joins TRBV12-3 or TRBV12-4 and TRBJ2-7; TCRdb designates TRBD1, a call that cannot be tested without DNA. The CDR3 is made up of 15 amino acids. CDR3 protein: CASSSLGAVAYEQYF.

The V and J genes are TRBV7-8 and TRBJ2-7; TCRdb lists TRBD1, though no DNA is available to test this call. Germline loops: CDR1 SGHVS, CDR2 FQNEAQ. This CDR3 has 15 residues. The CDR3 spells CASSLNAGTDYEQYF.

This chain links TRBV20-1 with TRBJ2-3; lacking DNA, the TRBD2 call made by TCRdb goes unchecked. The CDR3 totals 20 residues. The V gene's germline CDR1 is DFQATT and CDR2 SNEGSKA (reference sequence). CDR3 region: CSARSPGLAGGSTSTDTQYF.

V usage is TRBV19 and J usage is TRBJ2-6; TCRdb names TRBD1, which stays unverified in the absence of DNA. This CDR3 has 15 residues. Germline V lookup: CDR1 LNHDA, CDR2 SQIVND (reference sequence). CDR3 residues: CASTPQGSGANVLTF.

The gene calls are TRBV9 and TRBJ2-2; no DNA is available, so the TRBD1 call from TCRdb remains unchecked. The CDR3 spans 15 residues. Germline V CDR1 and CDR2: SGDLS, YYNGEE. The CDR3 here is CASSAQGTNTGELFF. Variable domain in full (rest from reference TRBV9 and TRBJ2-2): DSGVTQTPKHLITATGQRVTLRCSPRSGDLSVYWYQQSLDQGLQFLIQYYNGEERAKGNILERFSAQQFPDLHSELNLSSLELGDSALYFCASSAQGTNTGELFFGEGSRLTVL.